This TCR beta chain was profiled in a study of shared clonotypes between healthy human individuals (dated by TCRdb to 2020 to 2022). Concerning the study at large: A few men and a couple of women, aged 18 to 49 years, made up the cohort. For each donor, CD4 naive and CD4 memory were each run on three plates, CD8 naive on two plates, and CD8 memory on one plate. Per donor, leukapheresis produced somewhere between about 0.94 and 9.5 billion PBMCs. To increase sequencing depth and limit assay-specific biases, TCR repertoire library preparation and sequencing were carried out by different laboratories using diverse techniques. Blood TCR repertoires of a handful of healthy adults were deeply sequenced to estimate repertoire size and the extent of clonotype sharing between individuals.

CD8 naive samples consisted of CD45RO-negative cells that were positively selected for CCR7, yielding a CD45RA+CCR7+ population without TemRA cells. Healthy HIV-negative adults with no recently reported acute infections or vaccinations were included as donors. Every donor was a Caucasian adult residing in Nashville, Tennessee, USA. Blood was obtained by leukapheresis, after which PBMCs were separated by Ficoll-Histopaque density gradient centrifugation and cryopreserved in liquid nitrogen vapor phase. Analytical flow cytometry was used to check the purity and quantity of every magnetically sorted T cell population. From each sorted fraction, genomic DNA was isolated and quantified by UV absorbance on a Nanodrop 2000c. Using the deep immunoSEQ assay, TCR CDR3 regions were amplified from genomic DNA by multiplex PCR. Extracted genomic DNA from each cell subset was distributed evenly across all wells of several immunoSEQ 96-well plates, and each plate was treated as a replicate. For sorted subsets, each replicate PCR was loaded with roughly 200 ng genomic DNA, equivalent to about 33,000 T cell genomes. The purified libraries were quantified using a Qubit 3.0 fluorometer, sized with a Bioanalyzer 2100, and then quantified again using the KAPA Library Quantification kit. Each immunoSEQ 96-well plate was sequenced on its own single-read 150-cycle Illumina NextSeq 550 flow cell. The authors processed their data as follows. Because the immunoSEQ output held only junctional sequences and lacked quality scores, the filtering could not match the filtering applied to full-length reads. Sequences were annotated with PyIR, a Python wrapper for IgBLAST v1.9, using IMGT germline references to assign V/J genes and CDR3. Reads with weak V/J assignments (E-value above 1e-6), missing CDR3, stop codons, out-of-frame junctions, or ambiguous translated residues were removed. V3J clonotypes were defined as sequences sharing an identical inferred V gene, J gene, and CDR3 amino acid sequence. To compute the percentage overlap between repertoires, the number of shared unique clonotypes was divided by the size of the smaller repertoire. RTK rarefaction, the Chao1 estimator, and Recon v2.1 estimates of unobserved clonotypes were used to assess repertoire richness. Generation probabilities were computed with OLGA for all TCRbeta clonotypes obtained by the gDNA method from several donors. Held by TCRdb, this immuneACCESS table contains in-frame sequences only and omits some clones. Under half of the omission traces to an unresolved V gene where checked; the cause of the rest is unknown. V, J and clone size derive from that table, while D and trimming were established from the DNA sequence. The sample data list about 680,000 clones, and 92% of these were observed just once. Roughly 22% of the sample rests with the top ten.

As regards this clone: Its recognized antigen is unknown. Base quality data are lacking; no much larger clone is found one base away.

CDR1 and CDR2, looked up from the germline V gene, are SGHTA and FQGTGA. Compared with germline, V lacks 5 bases and J lacks 2 bases; bases without a gene match: 4. From its cysteine to its phenylalanine, the CDR3 spans 15 amino acids. Only the CDR3 DNA is retained, 45 bases long and in frame from the first base. Paper-wide results and their limitations: Even with the large sequencing depth, rarefaction of the sorted-subset datasets indicated that sequencing was incomplete. Clonotypes shared by all four sorted-subset donors showed higher generation probabilities than non-shared clonotypes. Naive subsets generally had larger estimated clonotype richness than memory subsets. Pairwise subsampling led to the expectation that sequencing depth would affect the degree of clonotype sharing among donors. Around 5% of naive CD4, roughly 3.5% of naive CD8, roughly 2.4% of memory CD4, and approximately 0.4% of memory CD8 clonotypes were shared across a handful of donors. The small number of donors limited the genetic and exposure-history diversity represented. Sampling was restricted to blood, and TCR repertoires in tissues likely differ from the TCR repertoires found in blood.

The chain is made from TRBV7-3 and TRBJ2-2; TRBD1 lines up with 8 middle nucleotides. The receptor's source is a man younger than 45 in good health. The sequenced sample consisted of naive CD8+ T cells sorted from blood. The sample's cell subset or site label, decoded: CD45RA+CCR7+. The nucleotide sequence is given as TGTGCCAGCAGCGATGGACAGGGAAACACCGGGGAGCTGTTTTTT. This codes for CASSDGQGNTGELFF.